This T cell receptor beta chain was captured by sequencing in a study of radiotherapy plus CTLA-4 blockade in lung cancer. This clone was counted between two and nine times. Assay: immunoSEQ multiplex PCR; the TCRdb copy retains only in-frame clones and omits some. In the table there are some 78,000 clones, approximately 83% of which are singletons. CDR3 length: 18 residues. The J segment lost 0 bases and the V segment lost 2 bases, leaving 9 bases of the junction unmatched. Germline V gene lookup returns CDR1 SGHNT and CDR2 YYREEE (reference sequence). The rearrangement links TRBV5-4 to TRBJ2-2; 8 bases are shared with TRBD1. Sequencing used peripheral blood, obtained from a patient treated with radiotherapy plus ipilimumab. The clonotype originates from a human donor with non-small cell lung cancer who had a partial response to radiotherapy plus ipilimumab. The CDR3 bases are TGTGCCAGCAGCTTACGACAGGGGAGCAACCCGAACACCGGGGAGCTGTTTTTT. As protein: CASSLRQGSNPNTGELFF. Combining the CDR3 with reference TRBV5-4 and TRBJ2-2 gives the whole variable domain ETGVTQSPTHLIKTRGQQVTLRCSSQSGHNTVSWYQQALGQGPQFIFQYYREEENGRGNFPPRFSGLQFPNYSSELNVNALELDDSALYLCASSLRQGSNPNTGELFFGEGSRLTVL.